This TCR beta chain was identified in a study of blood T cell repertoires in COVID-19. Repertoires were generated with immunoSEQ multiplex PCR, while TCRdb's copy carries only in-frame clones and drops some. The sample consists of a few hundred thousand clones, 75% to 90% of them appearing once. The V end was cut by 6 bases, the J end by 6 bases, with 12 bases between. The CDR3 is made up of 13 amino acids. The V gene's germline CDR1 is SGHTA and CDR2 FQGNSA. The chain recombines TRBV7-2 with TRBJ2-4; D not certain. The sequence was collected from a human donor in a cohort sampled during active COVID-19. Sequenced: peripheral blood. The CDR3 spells CASSLGGGNIQYF. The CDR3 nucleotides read TGTGCCAGCAGTCTTGGTGGCGGAAACATTCAGTACTTC. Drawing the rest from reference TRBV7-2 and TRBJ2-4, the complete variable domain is GAGVSQSPSNKVTEKGKDVELRCDPISGHTALYWYRQSLGQGLEFLIYFQGNSAPDKSGLPSDRFSAERTGGSVSTLTIQRTQQEDSAVYLCASSLGGGNIQYFGAGTRLSVL.